Listed below are T cell receptor beta chains from one sample, sequenced in a study of cytomegalovirus exposure and HLA in healthy donors. The assay was immunoSEQ multiplex PCR, and TCRdb's table has in-frame clones only and misses some. The table shows some 120,000 clones, with less than 90% occurring only once. The source material was PBMCs. These receptors originate from a man in his fifties or sixties in good health and CMV-seronegative. CDR3s include the opening cysteine and the closing phenylalanine or tryptophan. A D gene is named only where the DNA matches it firmly. Clone size is not always given. Where it is, it says once, few, many or a class for expanded clones.

NA	TRBD2	TRBV6-5	TRBJ2-7	CASSYLGLAGGYEQYF	TGTGCCAGCAGTTACTTGGGACTAGCGGGAGGATACGAGCAGTACTTC
NA	NA	TRBV5-1	TRBJ2-3	CASSLATAGDTQYF	TGCGCCAGCAGCTTGGCCACTGCGGGAGATACGCAGTATTTT
NA	NA	TRBV14	TRBJ2-6	CASRILSSGANVLTF	TGTGCCAGCAGAATCCTGAGCTCTGGGGCCAACGTCCTGACTTTC
once	NA	TRBV19	TRBJ1-1	CASSTLLRGTEAFF	TGTGCCAGTAGTACCCTACTTAGGGGCACTGAAGCTTTCTTT
NA	TRBD2	TRBV4-3	TRBJ2-2	CASSQDGLAGAANTGELFF	TGCGCCAGCAGCCAAGATGGTCTAGCGGGAGCTGCGAACACCGGGGAGCTGTTTTTT
NA	NA	TRBV6-8	TRBJ2-7	CASSFGLATYEQYF	TGTGCCAGCAGTTTTGGACTGGCAACCTACGAGCAGTACTTC
NA	NA	TRBV18	TRBJ1-2	CASSPRGRDGYTF	TGTGCCAGCTCACCACGGGGGCGCGATGGCTACACCTTC
NA	NA	TRBV5-1	TRBJ2-2	CASSLAGKNTGELFF	TGCGCCAGCAGCTTGGCCGGGAAGAACACCGGGGAGCTGTTTTTT
NA	NA	TRBV7-9	TRBJ2-7	CASSHSGYEQYF	TGTGCCAGCAGCCATTCAGGCTACGAGCAGTACTTC
NA	NA	TRBV6-1	TRBJ1-6	CASRRTENSPLHF	TGTGCCAGCAGACGGACAGAAAATTCACCCCTCCACTTT
few	TRBD2	TRBV4-1	TRBJ2-5	CASSGPGLDGETQYF	TGCGCCAGCAGCGGACCGGGACTAGATGGGGAGACCCAGTACTTC
NA	TRBD2	TRBV19	TRBJ2-1	CASSIGLAGSQQFF	TGTGCCAGTAGTATCGGACTAGCGGGCTCCCAGCAGTTCTTC
NA	NA	TRBV6-1	TRBJ2-7	CASSPRRGGIYEQYF	TGTGCCAGCAGTCCCCGAAGGGGCGGGATCTACGAGCAGTACTTC
NA	NA	TRBV14	TRBJ2-7	CASSLTGYEQYF	TGTGCCAGCAGCCTGACGGGCTACGAGCAGTACTTC
few	TRBD2	TRBV29-1	TRBJ2-2	CSVPGLVRSGELFF	TGCAGCGTTCCGGGACTAGTAAGGAGCGGGGAGCTGTTTTTT
NA	TRBD2	TRBV5-1	TRBJ2-3	CASSLVLAGGADTQYF	TGCGCCAGCAGCTTGGTACTAGCGGGTGGGGCAGATACGCAGTATTTT
few	NA	TRBV6-6	TRBJ1-3	CASSPQGIAGNTIYF	TGTGCCAGCAGTCCCCAGGGGATCGCTGGAAACACCATATATTTT
NA	TRBD1	TRBV9	TRBJ2-2	CASSLTGGVGTGELFF	TGTGCCAGCAGTCTTACAGGGGGCGTAGGGACCGGGGAGCTGTTTTTT
NA	TRBD2	TRBV10-3	TRBJ2-7	CAISELREGLLSSYEQYF	TGTGCCATCAGTGAGTTGCGGGAGGGCCTTTTGAGCTCCTACGAGCAGTACTTC
NA	NA	TRBV19	TRBJ2-5	CASSKGQIQETQYF	TGTGCCAGTAGTAAAGGACAGATCCAAGAGACCCAGTACTTC
NA	NA	TRBV28	TRBJ1-2	CASSWPGPF	TGTGCCAGCAGTTGGCCAGGGCCCTTC
NA	NA	TRBV9	TRBJ2-7	CASSVGGKPYEQYF	TGTGCCAGCAGCGTAGGAGGGAAACCCTACGAGCAGTACTTC
NA	TRBD2	TRBV29-1	TRBJ2-1	CSVELLWGRDEQFF	TGCAGCGTTGAATTACTTTGGGGGAGGGATGAGCAGTTCTTC
NA	TRBD1	TRBV5-6	TRBJ1-1	CASSFGGGEGFF	TGTGCCAGCAGCTTTGGAGGGGGCGAGGGTTTCTTT
NA	TRBD1	TRBV27	TRBJ2-7	CASSLGDRGYEQYF	TGTGCCAGCAGTTTGGGGGACAGGGGCTACGAGCAGTACTTC
NA	NA	TRBV7-9	TRBJ1-6	CASSLDWGRRGSGNSPLHF	TGTGCCAGCAGCTTAGATTGGGGCAGGCGAGGTTCGGGTAATTCACCCCTCCACTTT
NA	TRBD2	TRBV5-4	TRBJ2-7	CASSPERGSSYEQYF	TGTGCCAGCAGCCCCGAGCGGGGGAGCTCCTACGAGCAGTACTTC
NA	NA	TRBV29-1	TRBJ1-1	CSVRKPQVNTEAFF	TGCAGCGTTCGGAAGCCCCAGGTTAACACTGAAGCTTTCTTT
NA	NA	TRBV9	TRBJ2-1	CASSPRWETSYNEQFF	TGTGCCAGCAGCCCAAGATGGGAGACGTCCTACAATGAGCAGTTCTTC
NA	NA	TRBV11-2	TRBJ2-7	CASSLGRSSGYEQYF	TGTGCCAGCAGCTTAGGCCGATCGTCGGGATACGAGCAGTACTTC
NA	TRBD2	TRBV7-2	TRBJ2-3	CASSLGLAGGPGDTQYF	TGTGCCAGCAGCTTGGGACTAGCGGGAGGGCCAGGAGATACGCAGTATTTT
NA	TRBD2	TRBV7-2	TRBJ2-3	CASSPGTRGTDTQYF	TGTGCCAGCAGCCCCGGGACTAGGGGGACAGATACGCAGTATTTT
NA	TRBD1	TRBV5-4	TRBJ2-7	CASSLAGQGTYEQYF	TGTGCCAGCAGCTTGGCAGGACAGGGGACCTACGAGCAGTACTTC
NA	NA	TRBV6-1	TRBJ1-1	CASRGALNTEAFF	TGTGCCAGCAGGGGGGCCCTTAACACTGAAGCTTTCTTT
NA	TRBD1	TRBV5-4	TRBJ2-7	CASSLGQGFDEQYF	TGTGCCAGCAGCTTGGGACAGGGGTTCGACGAGCAGTACTTC
NA	NA	TRBV30	TRBJ1-1	CAWSVQAGQGSEAFF	TGTGCCTGGAGTGTACAGGCTGGGCAGGGGTCCGAAGCTTTCTTT
NA	NA	TRBV9	TRBJ1-3	CASSVALGNTIYF	TGTGCCAGCAGCGTAGCTTTAGGAAACACCATATATTTT
NA	TRBD1	TRBV6-5	TRBJ1-1	CASSHRGTEAFF	TGTGCCAGCAGTCACAGGGGCACTGAAGCTTTCTTT
NA	TRBD1	TRBV6-1	TRBJ2-5	CASSGTGLRKTQYF	TGTGCCAGCAGTGGGACAGGGTTAAGGAAGACCCAGTACTTC
once	NA	TRBV28	TRBJ2-7	CASIPKTGGRYEQYF	TGTGCCAGCATCCCAAAGACAGGAGGTCGCTACGAGCAGTACTTC
NA	NA	TRBV13	TRBJ1-5	CASSLGRDQPQHF	TGTGCCAGCAGCTTAGGGAGAGATCAGCCCCAGCATTTT
NA	NA	TRBV29-1	TRBJ2-2	CSVELTVTGELFF	TGCAGCGTTGAACTTACAGTCACCGGGGAGCTGTTTTTT
once	NA	TRBV6-5	TRBJ1-6	CASRAGSGSPLHF	TGTGCCAGCAGGGCAGGGTCCGGTTCACCCCTCCACTTT